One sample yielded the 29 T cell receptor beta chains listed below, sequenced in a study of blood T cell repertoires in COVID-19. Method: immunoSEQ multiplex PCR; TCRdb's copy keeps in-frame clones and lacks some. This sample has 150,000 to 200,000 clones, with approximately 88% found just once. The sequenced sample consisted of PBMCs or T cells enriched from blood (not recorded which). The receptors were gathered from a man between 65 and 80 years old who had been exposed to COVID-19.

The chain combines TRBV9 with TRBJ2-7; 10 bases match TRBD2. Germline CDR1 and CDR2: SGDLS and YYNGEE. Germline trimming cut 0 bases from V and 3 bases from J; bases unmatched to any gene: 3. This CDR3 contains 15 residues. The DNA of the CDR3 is TGTGCCAGCAGCGTAGGATGGACTAGCGGCTACGAGCAGTACTTC. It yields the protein CASSVGWTSGYEQYF.

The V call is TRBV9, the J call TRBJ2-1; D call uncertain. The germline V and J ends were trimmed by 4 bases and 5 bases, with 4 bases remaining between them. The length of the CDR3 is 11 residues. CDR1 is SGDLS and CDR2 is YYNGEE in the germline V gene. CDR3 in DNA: TGTGCCAGCAGCTCAAACAATGAGCAGTTCTTC. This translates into CASSSNNEQFF.

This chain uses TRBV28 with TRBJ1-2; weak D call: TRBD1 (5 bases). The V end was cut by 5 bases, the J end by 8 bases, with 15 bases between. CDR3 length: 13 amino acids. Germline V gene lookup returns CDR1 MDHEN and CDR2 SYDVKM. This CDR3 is CASSLAGEWGYTF. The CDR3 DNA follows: TGTGCCAGCAGTCTCGCGGGGGAGTGGGGCTACACCTTC.

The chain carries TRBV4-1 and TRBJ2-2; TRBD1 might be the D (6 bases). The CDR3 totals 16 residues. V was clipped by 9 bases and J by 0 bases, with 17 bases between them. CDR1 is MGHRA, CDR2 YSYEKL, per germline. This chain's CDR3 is CASIPIQGANTGELFF. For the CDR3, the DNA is TGCGCCAGTATACCTATACAGGGAGCGAACACCGGGGAGCTGTTTTTT.

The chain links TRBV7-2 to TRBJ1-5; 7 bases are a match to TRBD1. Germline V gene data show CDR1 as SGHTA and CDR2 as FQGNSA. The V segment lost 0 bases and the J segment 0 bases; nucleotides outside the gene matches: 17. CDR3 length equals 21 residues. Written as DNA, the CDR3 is TGTGCCAGCAGCTTAGCGCCTCGTTGGACAGGCGATACTATTAGCAATCAGCCCCAGCATTTT. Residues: CASSLAPRWTGDTISNQPQHF.

The CDR3 loop is CASSRDRGTIEAFF. As DNA, the CDR3 is TGCGCCAGCAGCCGGGACAGGGGTACGATTGAAGCTTTCTTT. V and J are TRBV4-3 and TRBJ1-1; 10 bases line up with TRBD1. The V gene end was trimmed by 4 bases and the J gene end by 7 bases; junction bases not matched to a gene: 6. The CDR3 is 14 amino acids. Germline V gives CDR1 LGHNA, CDR2 YSLEER.

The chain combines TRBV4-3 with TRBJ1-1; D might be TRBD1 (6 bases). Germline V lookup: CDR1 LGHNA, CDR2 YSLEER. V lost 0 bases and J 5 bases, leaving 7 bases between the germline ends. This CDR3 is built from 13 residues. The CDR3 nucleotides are TGCGCCAGCAGCCAAGAAACAGGGACTGAAGCTTTCTTT. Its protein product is CASSQETGTEAFF.

The CDR3 is CASSLGLGAGAFF. DNA for the CDR3: TGTGCCAGCAGCTTAGGGCTGGGGGCTGGAGCTTTCTTT. V and J are TRBV11-2 and TRBJ1-1, with TRBD1 as a possible D gene (6 bases). Trimming pared 1 base from V and 10 bases from J, leaving 13 bases between. The CDR3 is 13 residues long. Germline V gives CDR1 SGHAT, CDR2 FQNNGV.

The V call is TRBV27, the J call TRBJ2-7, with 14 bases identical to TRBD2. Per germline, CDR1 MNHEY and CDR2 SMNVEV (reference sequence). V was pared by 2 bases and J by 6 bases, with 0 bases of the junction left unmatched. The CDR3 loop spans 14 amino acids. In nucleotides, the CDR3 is TGTGCCAGCAGTTTAGGACTAGCGGGAGGCGAGCAGTACTTC. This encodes CASSLGLAGGEQYF.

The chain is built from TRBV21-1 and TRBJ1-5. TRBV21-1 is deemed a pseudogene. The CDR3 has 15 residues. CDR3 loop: CASSRCSPYNQPQHF. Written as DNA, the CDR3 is TGTGCCAGCAGCAGATGTAGCCCATACAATCAGCCCCAGCATTTT.

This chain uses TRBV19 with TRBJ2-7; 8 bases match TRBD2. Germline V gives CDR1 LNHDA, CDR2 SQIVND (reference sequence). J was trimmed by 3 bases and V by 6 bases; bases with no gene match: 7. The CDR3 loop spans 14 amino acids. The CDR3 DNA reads TGTGCCAGTAGGAAGGCGGGAGGTAACTACGAGCAGTACTTC. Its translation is CASRKAGGNYEQYF.

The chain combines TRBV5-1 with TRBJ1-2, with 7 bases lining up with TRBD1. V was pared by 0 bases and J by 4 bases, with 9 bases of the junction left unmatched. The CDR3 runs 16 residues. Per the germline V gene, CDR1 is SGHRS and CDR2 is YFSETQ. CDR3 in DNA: TGCGCCAGCAGCTTGGCCGATCAGGGGGGATCCTATGGCTACACCTTC. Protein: CASSLADQGGSYGYTF.

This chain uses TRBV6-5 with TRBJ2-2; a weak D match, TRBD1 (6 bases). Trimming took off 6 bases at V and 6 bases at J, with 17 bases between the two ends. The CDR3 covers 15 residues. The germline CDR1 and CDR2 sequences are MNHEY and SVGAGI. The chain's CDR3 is CASRSRGRGPGELFF. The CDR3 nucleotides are TGTGCCAGCAGAAGCAGGGGTCGAGGCCCCGGGGAGCTGTTTTTT.

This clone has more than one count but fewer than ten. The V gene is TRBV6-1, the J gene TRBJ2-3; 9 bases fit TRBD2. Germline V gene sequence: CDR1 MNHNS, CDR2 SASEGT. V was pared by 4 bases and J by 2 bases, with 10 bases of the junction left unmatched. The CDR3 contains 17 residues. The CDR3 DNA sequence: TGTGCCAGCAGTGGGCCGACTAGCGGACCAGCCACAGATACGCAGTATTTT. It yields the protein CASSGPTSGPATDTQYF.

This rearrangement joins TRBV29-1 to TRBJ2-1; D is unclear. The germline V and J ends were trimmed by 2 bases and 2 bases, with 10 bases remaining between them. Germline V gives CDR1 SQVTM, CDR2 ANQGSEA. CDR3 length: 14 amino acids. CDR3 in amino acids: CSVESPLAYNEQFF. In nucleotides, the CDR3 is TGCAGCGTTGAATCCCCTCTAGCCTACAATGAGCAGTTCTTC.

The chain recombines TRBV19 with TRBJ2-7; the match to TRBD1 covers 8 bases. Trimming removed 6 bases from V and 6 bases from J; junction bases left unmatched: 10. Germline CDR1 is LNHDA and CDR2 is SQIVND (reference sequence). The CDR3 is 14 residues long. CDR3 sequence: CASRFDRGSFEQYF. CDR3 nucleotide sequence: TGTGCCAGTAGGTTCGACAGGGGATCTTTCGAGCAGTACTTC. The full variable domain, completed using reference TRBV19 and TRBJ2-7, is DGGITQSPKYLFRKEGQNVTLSCEQNLNHDAMYWYRQDPGQGLRLIYYSQIVNDFQKGDIAEGYSVSREKKESFPLTVTSAQKNPTAFYLCASRFDRGSFEQYFGPGTRLTVT.

The CDR3 here is CASSWMEGNTEAFF. CDR3 coding DNA: TGTGCCAGCAGCTGGATGGAGGGGAACACTGAAGCTTTCTTT. The chain carries TRBV7-2 and TRBJ1-1; unclear D gene. The CDR3 length is 14 residues. The germline gives CDR1 SGHTA, CDR2 FQGNSA. The V gene lost 4 bases and the J gene lost 1 base, with 10 bases spanning the gap.

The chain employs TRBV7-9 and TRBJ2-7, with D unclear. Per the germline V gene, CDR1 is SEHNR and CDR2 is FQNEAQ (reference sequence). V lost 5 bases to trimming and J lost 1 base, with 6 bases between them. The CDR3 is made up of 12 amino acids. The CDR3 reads CASSPESYEQYF. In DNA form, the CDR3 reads TGTGCCAGCAGCCCGGAGTCCTACGAGCAGTACTTC.

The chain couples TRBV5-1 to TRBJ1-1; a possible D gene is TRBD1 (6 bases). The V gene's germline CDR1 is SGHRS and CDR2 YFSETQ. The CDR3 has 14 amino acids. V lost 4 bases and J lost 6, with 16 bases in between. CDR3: CASSALTGIAEAFF. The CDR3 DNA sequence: TGCGCCAGCAGCGCCTTAACAGGGATCGCTGAAGCTTTCTTT. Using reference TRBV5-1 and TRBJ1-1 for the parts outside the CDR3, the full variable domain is KAGVTQTPRYLIKTRGQQVTLSCSPISGHRSVSWYQQTPGQGLQFLFEYFSETQRNKGNFPGRFSGRQFSNSRSEMNVSTLELGDSALYLCASSALTGIAEAFFGQGTRLTVV.

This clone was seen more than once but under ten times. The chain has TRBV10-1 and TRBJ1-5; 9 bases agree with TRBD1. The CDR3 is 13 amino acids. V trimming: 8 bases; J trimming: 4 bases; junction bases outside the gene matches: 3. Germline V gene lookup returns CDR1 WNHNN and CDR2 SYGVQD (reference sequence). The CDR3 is CASSGTGNQPQHF. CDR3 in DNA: TGCGCCAGCTCCGGGACAGGGAATCAGCCCCAGCATTTT.

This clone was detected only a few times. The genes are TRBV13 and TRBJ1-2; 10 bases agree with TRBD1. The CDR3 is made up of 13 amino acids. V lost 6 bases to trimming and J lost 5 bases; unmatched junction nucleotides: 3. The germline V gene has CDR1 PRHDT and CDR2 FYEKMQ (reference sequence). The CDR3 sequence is CASSRDRGYGYTF. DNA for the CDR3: TGTGCCAGCAGTCGGGACAGGGGTTATGGCTACACCTTC.

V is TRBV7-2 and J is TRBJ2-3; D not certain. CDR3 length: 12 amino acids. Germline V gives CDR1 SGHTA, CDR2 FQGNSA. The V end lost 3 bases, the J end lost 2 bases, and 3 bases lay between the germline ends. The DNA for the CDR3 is TGTGCCAGCAGCTTCTTCACAGATACGCAGTATTTT. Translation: CASSFFTDTQYF.

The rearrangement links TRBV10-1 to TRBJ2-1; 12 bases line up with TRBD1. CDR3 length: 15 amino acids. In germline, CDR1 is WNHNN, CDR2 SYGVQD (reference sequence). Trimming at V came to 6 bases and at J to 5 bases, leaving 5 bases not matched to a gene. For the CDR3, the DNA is TGCGCCAGCAGCGCTGGGACAGGGGGCCACAATGAGCAGTTCTTC. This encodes CASSAGTGGHNEQFF.

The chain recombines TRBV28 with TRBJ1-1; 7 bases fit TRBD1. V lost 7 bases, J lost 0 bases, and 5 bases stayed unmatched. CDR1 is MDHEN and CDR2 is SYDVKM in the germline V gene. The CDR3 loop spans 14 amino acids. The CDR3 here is CASNQDRVNTEAFF. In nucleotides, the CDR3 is TGTGCCAGCAATCAAGACAGGGTGAACACTGAAGCTTTCTTT.

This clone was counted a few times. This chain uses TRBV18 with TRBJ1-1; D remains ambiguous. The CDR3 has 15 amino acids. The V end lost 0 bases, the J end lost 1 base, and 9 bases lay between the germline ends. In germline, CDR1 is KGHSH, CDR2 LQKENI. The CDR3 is CASSPPTLTNTEAFF. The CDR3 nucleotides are TGTGCCAGCTCACCACCGACACTGACGAACACTGAAGCTTTCTTT.

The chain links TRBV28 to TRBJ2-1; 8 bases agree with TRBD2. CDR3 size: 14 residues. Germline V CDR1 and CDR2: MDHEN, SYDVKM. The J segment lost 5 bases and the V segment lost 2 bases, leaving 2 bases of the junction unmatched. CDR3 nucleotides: TGTGCCAGCAGTTTAACGGGAGGGAACAATGAGCAGTTCTTC. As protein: CASSLTGGNNEQFF.

In DNA form, the CDR3 reads TGTGCCAGCAGCCGAGTAACCACAATCGGTGGAGTTGGAAACACCATATATTTT. This sequence encodes CASSRVTTIGGVGNTIYF. The chain is built from TRBV3-1 (or the pseudogene TRBV3-2) and TRBJ1-3; D is undetermined. Between the trimmed V and J ends, which lost 4 bases and 3 bases, there was a span of 22 bases. Germline-derived CDR1 and CDR2 are LGHDT and YNNKEL (reference sequence). This CDR3 has 18 residues.

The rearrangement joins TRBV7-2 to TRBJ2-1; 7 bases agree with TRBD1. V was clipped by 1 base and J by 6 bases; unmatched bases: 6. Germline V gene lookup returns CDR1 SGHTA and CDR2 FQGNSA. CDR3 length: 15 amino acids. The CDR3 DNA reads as TGTGCCAGCAGCTTAGTGTTACAGGGGCCCAATGAGCAGTTCTTC. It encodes CASSLVLQGPNEQFF.

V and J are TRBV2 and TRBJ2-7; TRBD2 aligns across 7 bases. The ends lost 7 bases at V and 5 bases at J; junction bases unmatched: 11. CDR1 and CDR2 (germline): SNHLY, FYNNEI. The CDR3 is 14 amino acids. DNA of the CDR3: TGTGCCAGCATTCGTGATCTTGGGGGGGACGAGCAGTACTTC. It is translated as CASIRDLGGDEQYF.